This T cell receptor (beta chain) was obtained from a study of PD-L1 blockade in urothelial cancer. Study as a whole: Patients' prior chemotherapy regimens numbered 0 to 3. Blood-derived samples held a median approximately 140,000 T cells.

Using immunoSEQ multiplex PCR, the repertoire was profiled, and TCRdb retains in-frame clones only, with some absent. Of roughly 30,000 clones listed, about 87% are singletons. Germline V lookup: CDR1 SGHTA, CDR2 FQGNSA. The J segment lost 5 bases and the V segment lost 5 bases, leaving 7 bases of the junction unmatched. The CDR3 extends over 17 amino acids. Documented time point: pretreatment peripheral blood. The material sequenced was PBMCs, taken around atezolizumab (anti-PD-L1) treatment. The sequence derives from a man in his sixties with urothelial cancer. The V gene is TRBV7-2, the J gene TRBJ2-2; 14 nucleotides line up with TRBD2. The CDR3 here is CASSQTSGRASTGELFF. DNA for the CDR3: TGTGCCAGCAGCCAGACTAGCGGGAGGGCTTCAACCGGGGAGCTGTTTTTT. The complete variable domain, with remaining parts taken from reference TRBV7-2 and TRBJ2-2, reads GAGVSQSPSNKVTEKGKDVELRCDPISGHTALYWYRQSLGQGLEFLIYFQGNSAPDKSGLPSDRFSAERTGGSVSTLTIQRTQQEDSAVYLCASSQTSGRASTGELFFGEGSRLTVL.